This T cell receptor (beta chain) was captured by sequencing in a study of blood T cell repertoires in COVID-19. Whole-study context: Specimens from acute and convalescent COVID-19 originated in the United States, Italy and Spain.

Only a few counts were recorded for this clone. With V trimmed by 2 bases and J by 5 bases, 8 bases remained unmatched. Looked up from germline, CDR1 is KGHSH and CDR2 is LQKENI. This CDR3 has 16 residues. Libraries were prepared by immunoSEQ multiplex PCR; TCRdb keeps only in-frame clonotypes and omits some of them. Counted here are more than 150,000 clones, over 75% occurring once; the ten biggest clones make up 2% to 3%. This TCR was sampled from a middle-aged man with active or convalescent COVID-19. The chain employs TRBV18 and TRBJ2-2; TRBD2 matches at 7 bases. The sequencing sample was made of peripheral blood. DNA of the CDR3: TGTGCCAGCTCACCAAAAATAGCGGGCCGGACCGGGGAGCTGTTTTTT. Its translation is CASSPKIAGRTGELFF.